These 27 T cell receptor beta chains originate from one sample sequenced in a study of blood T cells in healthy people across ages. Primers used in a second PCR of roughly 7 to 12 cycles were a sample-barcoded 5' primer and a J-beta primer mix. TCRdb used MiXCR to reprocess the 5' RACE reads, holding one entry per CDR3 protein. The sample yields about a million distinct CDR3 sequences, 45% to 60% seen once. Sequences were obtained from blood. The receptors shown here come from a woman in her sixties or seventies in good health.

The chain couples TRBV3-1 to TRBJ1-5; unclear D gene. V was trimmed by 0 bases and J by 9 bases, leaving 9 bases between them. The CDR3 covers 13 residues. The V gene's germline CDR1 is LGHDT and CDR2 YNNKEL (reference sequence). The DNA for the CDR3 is TGTGCCAGCAGCCAAGACAGGCTTGGGCCCCAGCATTTT. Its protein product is CASSQDRLGPQHF.

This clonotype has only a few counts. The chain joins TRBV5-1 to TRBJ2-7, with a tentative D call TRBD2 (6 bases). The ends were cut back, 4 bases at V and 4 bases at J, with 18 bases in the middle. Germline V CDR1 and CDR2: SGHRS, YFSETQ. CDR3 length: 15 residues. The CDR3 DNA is TGCGCCAGCAGCCCAAGACTAGAACCCTCTTACGAGCAGTACTTC. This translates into CASSPRLEPSYEQYF.

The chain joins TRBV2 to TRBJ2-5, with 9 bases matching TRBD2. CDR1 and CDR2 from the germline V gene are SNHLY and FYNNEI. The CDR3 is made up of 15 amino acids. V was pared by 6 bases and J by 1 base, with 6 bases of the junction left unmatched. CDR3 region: CASRLAGSTQETQYF. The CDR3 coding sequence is TGTGCCAGCAGGCTAGCGGGATCCACCCAAGAGACCCAGTACTTC.

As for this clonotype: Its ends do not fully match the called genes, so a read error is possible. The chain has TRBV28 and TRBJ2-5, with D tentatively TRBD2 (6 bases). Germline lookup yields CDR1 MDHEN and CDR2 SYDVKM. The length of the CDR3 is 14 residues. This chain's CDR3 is CASSFWGEKETQYF. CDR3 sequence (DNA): TGTGCCAGCAGTTTTTGGGGGGAAAAAGAAACCCAGTACTTC.

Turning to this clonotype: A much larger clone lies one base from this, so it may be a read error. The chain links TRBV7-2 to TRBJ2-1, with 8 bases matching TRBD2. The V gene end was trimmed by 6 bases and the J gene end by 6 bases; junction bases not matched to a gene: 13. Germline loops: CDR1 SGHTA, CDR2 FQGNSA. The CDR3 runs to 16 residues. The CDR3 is CASSFSGMAFGNEQFF. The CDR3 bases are TGTGCCAGCAGTTTTAGCGGGATGGCCTTTGGCAATGAGCAGTTCTTC.

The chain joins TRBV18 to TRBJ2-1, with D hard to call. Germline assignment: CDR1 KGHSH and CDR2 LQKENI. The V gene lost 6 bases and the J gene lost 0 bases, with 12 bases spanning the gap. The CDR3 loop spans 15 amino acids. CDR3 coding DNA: TGTGCCAGCTCTGAGACCATGAGCTCCTACAATGAGCAGTTCTTC. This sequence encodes CASSETMSSYNEQFF.

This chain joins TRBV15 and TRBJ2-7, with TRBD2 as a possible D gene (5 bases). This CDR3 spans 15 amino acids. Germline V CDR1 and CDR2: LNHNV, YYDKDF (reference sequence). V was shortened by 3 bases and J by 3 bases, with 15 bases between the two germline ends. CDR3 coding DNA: TGTGCCACCAGCAGGGATTCGGGGAGTGGCTACGAGCAGTACTTC. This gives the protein CATSRDSGSGYEQYF.

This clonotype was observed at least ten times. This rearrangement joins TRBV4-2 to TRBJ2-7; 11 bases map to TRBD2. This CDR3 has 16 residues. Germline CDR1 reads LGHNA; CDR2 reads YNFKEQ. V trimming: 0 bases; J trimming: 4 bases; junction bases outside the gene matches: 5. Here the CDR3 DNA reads TGTGCCAGCAGCCAAGAAGCTAGCGGGAGGAGATACGAGCAGTACTTC. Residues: CASSQEASGRRYEQYF.

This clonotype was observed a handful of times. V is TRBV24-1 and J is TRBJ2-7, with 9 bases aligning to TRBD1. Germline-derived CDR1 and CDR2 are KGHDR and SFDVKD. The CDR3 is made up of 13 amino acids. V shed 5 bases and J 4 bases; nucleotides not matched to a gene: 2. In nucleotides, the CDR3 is TGTGCCACCAGTGGGGACAGGGTGTACGAGCAGTACTTC. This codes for CATSGDRVYEQYF.

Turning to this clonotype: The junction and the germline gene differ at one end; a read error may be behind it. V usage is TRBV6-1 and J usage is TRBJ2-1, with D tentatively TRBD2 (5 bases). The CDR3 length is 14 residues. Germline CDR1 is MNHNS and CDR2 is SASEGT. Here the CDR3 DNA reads TGTGCCACAACGGGGAGAAGCTCCTACAAGGAGCAGTTCTTC. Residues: CATTGRSSYKEQFF.

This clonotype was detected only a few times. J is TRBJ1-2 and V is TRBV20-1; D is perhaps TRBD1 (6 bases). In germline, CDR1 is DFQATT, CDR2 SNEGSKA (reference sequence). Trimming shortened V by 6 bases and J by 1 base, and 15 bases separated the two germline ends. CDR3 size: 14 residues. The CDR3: CSATRGVDNYGYTF. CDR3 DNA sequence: TGCAGTGCAACGAGGGGGGTGGATAACTATGGCTACACCTTC.

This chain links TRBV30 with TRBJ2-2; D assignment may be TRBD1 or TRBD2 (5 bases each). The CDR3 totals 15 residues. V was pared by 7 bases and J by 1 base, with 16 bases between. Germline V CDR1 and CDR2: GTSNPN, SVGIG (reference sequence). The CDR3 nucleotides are TGTGCCTCGGGACCGGAGTACTTGAACACCGGGGAGCTGTTTTTT. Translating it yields CASGPEYLNTGELFF.

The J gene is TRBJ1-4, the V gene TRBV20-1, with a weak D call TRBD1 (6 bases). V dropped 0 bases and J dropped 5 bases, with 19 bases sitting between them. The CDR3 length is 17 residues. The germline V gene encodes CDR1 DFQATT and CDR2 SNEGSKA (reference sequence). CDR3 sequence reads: CSARDARPGARNEKLFF. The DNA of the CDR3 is TGCAGTGCTAGAGATGCAAGACCGGGGGCGCGAAATGAAAAACTGTTTTTT.

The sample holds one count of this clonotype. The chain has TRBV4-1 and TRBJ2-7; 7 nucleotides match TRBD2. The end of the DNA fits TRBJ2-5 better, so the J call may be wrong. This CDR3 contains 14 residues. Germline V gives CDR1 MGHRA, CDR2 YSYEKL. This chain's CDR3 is CASSQRDGRETQYF. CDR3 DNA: TGCGCCAGCAGCCAGAGGGACGGGAGGGAGACCCAGTACTTC.

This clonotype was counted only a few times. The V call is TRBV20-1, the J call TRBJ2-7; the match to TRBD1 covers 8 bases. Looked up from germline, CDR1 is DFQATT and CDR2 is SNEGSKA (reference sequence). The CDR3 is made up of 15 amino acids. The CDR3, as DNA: TGCAGCCCTTATCCAGGACTCCCCAGGGGGCAAAAGCAGTACTTC. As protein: CSPYPGLPRGQKQYF.

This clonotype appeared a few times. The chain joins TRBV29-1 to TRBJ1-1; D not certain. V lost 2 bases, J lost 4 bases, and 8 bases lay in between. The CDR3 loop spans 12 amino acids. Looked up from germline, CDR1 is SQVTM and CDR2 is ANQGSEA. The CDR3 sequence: CSVERWGTEAFF. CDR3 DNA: TGCAGCGTTGAACGCTGGGGCACTGAAGCTTTCTTT.

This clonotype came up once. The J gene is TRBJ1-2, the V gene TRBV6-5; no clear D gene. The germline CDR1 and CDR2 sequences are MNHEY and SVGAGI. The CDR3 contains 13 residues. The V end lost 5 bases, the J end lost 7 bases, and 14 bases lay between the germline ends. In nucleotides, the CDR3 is TGTGCCAGCAGTGACGTCCGAGAGAGTGGCTACACCTTC. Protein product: CASSDVRESGYTF.

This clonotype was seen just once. CDR3 bases: TGCAGCGCCCAGTATCCGAGCTCCTACAATGAGCAGTTCTTC. The encoded protein is CSAQYPSSYNEQFF. The chain is built from TRBV29-1 and TRBJ2-1; D remains ambiguous. There are 14 residues in the CDR3. Germline V gene lookup returns CDR1 SQVTM and CDR2 ANQGSEA. V dropped 7 bases and J dropped 0 bases, with 13 bases sitting between them.

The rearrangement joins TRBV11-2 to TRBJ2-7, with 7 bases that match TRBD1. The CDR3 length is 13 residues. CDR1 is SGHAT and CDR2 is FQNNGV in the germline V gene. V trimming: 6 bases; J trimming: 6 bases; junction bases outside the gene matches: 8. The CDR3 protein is CASRWTGRREQYF. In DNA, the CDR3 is TGTGCCAGCAGATGGACAGGCCGCCGCGAGCAGTACTTC.

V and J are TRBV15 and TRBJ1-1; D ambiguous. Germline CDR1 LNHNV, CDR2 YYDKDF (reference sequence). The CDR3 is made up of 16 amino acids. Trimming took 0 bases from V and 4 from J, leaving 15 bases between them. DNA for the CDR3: TGTGCCACCAGCAGAGATAGGGCCCTCAGCGGCACTGAAGCTTTCTTT. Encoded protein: CATSRDRALSGTEAFF.

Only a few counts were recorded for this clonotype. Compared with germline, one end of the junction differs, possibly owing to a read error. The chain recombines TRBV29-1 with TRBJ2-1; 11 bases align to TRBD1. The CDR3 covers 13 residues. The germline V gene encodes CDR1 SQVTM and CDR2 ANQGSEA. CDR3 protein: CSVGQGAGNEQFF. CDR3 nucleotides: TGCAGTGTTGGACAGGGGGCGGGAAATGAGCAGTTCTTC.

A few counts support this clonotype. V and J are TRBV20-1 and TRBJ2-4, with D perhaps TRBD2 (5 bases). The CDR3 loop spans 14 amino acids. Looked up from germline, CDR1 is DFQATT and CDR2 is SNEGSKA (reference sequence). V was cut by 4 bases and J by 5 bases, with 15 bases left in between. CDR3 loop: CSAIRSLAENIQYF. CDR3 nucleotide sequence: TGCAGTGCTATCCGGTCCCTAGCAGAAAACATTCAGTACTTC.

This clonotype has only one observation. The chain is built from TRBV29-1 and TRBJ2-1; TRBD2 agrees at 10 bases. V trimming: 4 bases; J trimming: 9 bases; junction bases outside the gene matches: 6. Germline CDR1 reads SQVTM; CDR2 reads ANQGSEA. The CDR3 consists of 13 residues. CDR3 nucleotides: TGCAGCGTTGTGCTAGCGGGAGCTGGTGAGCAGTTCTTC. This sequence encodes CSVVLAGAGEQFF.

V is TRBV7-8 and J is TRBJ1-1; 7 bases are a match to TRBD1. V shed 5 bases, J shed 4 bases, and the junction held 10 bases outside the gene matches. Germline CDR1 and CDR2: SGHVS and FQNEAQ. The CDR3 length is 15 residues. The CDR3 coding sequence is TGTGCCAGCAGCGCGGGGGAGACAGGGCGCACTGAAGCTTTCTTT. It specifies CASSAGETGRTEAFF.

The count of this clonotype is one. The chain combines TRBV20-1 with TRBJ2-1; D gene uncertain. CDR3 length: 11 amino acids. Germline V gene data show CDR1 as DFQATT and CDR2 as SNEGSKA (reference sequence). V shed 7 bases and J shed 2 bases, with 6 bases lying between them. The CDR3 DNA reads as TGCAGTGATACTCCCTACAATGAGCAGTTCTTC. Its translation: CSDTPYNEQFF.

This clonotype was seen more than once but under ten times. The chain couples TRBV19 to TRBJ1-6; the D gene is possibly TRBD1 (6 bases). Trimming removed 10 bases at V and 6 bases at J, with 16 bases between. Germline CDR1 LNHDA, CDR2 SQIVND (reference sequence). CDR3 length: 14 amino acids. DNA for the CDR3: TGTGCCACCGAGGACAGAAGCGGTAATTCACCCCTCCACTTT. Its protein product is CATEDRSGNSPLHF.

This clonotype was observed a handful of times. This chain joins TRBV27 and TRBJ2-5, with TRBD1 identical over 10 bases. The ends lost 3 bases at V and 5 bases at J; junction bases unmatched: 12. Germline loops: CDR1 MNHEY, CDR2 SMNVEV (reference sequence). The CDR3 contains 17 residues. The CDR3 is CASSLLSGTGVGETQYF. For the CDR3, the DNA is TGTGCCAGCAGTTTGTTATCCGGGACAGGGGTCGGGGAGACCCAGTACTTC.